A selection of T cell receptor beta chains follows, all from one sample in a study of identical twins. TCRdb re-called the 5' RACE reads through MiXCR, storing one row per CDR3 protein. The sample records about 790,000 distinct CDR3 sequences, about 18% being singletons. This sample was shared with a second study, whose subject was T cells expressing NK-cell markers.

The sequenced material came from PBMCs. The receptors come from a woman in her late teens or twenties in good health. The CDR3 runs from the conserved cysteine through the conserved F or W. A D gene is named only where the DNA matches it firmly. The size entry is marked missing in some rows and otherwise reads once, few, many or a size class.

TRBD1	TRBV20-1	TRBJ2-3	few	CGTTGLTDTQYF	TGCGGAACGACAGGGTTGACAGATACGCAGTATTTT
-	TRBV9	TRBJ1-2	-	CASKAGDYGYTF	TGTGCCAGCAAGGCGGGGGACTATGGCTACACCTTC
TRBD2	TRBV6-5	TRBJ2-1	-	CASSYGRGAVVDEQFF	TGTGCCAGCAGTTACGGGCGGGGGGCTGTGGTCGATGAGCAGTTCTTC
TRBD1	TRBV15	TRBJ1-5	-	CATKQRGQNNQPQHF	TGTGCCACCAAACAACGGGGACAGAATAATCAGCCCCAGCATTTT
-	TRBV12-3/TRBV12-4	TRBJ2-7	-	CASSLAGWGTEQYF	TGTGCCAGCAGTTTAGCGGGGTGGGGCACCGAGCAGTACTTC
-	TRBV12-3/TRBV12-4	TRBJ1-1	-	CASRDAGRSTEAFF	TGTGCCAGCAGGGACGCCGGGAGAAGTACTGAAGCTTTCTTT
-	TRBV29-1	TRBJ2-2	few	CSVLAGELFF	TGCAGCGTTTTGGCCGGGGAGCTGTTTTTT
TRBD2	TRBV29-1	TRBJ2-3	few	CSVKPLSGRVADTQYF	TGCAGCGTTAAGCCCCTGAGCGGGAGAGTGGCAGATACGCAGTATTTT
TRBD1	TRBV27	TRBJ1-1	few	CASARTGPNTEAFF	TGTGCCAGCGCCCGGACAGGGCCGAACACTGAAGCTTTCTTT
TRBD2	TRBV12-3/TRBV12-4	TRBJ2-1	-	CASSLIGGGQGEQFF	TGTGCCAGCAGTTTAATCGGGGGGGGCCAGGGTGAGCAGTTCTTC
TRBD2	TRBV12-3/TRBV12-4	TRBJ2-3	few	CASSQSGRQDTQYF	TGTGCCAGCAGCCAGAGCGGGAGACAAGATACGCAGTATTTT
-	TRBV7-6	TRBJ1-1	few	CASSPGRAEAFF	TGTGCCAGCAGCCCTGGTCGAGCCGAAGCTTTCTTT
TRBD2	TRBV15	TRBJ2-7	-	CATSRDVPSGLPEQYF	TGTGCCACCAGCAGAGATGTGCCTAGCGGACTTCCCGAGCAGTACTTC
TRBD2	TRBV10-3	TRBJ2-5	-	CATNPSGGETQYF	TGTGCCACCAACCCCTCGGGGGGAGAGACCCAGTACTTC
-	TRBV20-1	TRBJ1-1	-	CSARLEGRTEAFF	TGCAGTGCCAGGTTGGAGGGAAGAACTGAAGCTTTCTTT
-	TRBV12-3/TRBV12-4	TRBJ2-7	-	CASSLVMGRESEQYF	TGTGCCAGCAGTTTAGTGATGGGACGGGAATCCGAGCAGTACTTC
TRBD2	TRBV20-1	TRBJ2-1	-	CSARQTGTSRGNEQFF	TGCAGTGCTAGGCAAACCGGGACTAGCCGGGGGAATGAGCAGTTCTTC
-	TRBV7-2	TRBJ1-5	few	CASSYRGGRQSQPQHF	TGTGCCAGCAGTTATAGGGGCGGCAGGCAATCTCAGCCCCAGCATTTT
TRBD2	TRBV7-2	TRBJ2-1	-	CATHKHGTSGSYEQFF	TGTGCCACCCATAAACACGGGACTAGCGGGAGTTATGAGCAGTTCTTC
TRBD2	TRBV20-1	TRBJ2-3	many	CSASSGVSTDTQYF	TGCAGTGCCTCTAGCGGGGTCAGCACAGATACGCAGTATTTT
-	TRBV12-3/TRBV12-4	TRBJ2-5	few	CASRASRTGAETQYF	TGTGCCAGCAGAGCCTCCCGGACGGGTGCAGAGACCCAGTACTTC
-	TRBV7-2	TRBJ2-1	few	CASRADSYNEQFF	TGTGCCAGCCGGGCCGACTCCTACAATGAGCAGTTCTTC
-	TRBV10-3	TRBJ1-3	few	CAISEGTRGNTIYF	TGTGCCATCAGTGAGGGGACAAGAGGAAACACCATATATTTT
-	TRBV7-8	TRBJ2-5	-	CASSFSPGEETQYF	TGTGCCAGCAGCTTCTCGCCGGGCGAAGAGACCCAGTACTTC
-	TRBV6-2/TRBV6-3	TRBJ2-3	-	CASNSDQRITIITDTQYF	TGTGCCAGCAACAGCGACCAAAGAATCACTATTATCACAGATACGCAGTATTTT
TRBD1	TRBV13	TRBJ1-1	-	CASSSTGEVTEAFF	TGTGCCAGCAGCTCGACAGGGGAAGTCACTGAAGCTTTCTTT
-	TRBV29-1	TRBJ2-2	-	CSVLILRAGELFF	-
-	TRBV18	TRBJ2-3	-	CASSPKGAADTQYF	TGTGCCAGCTCACCAAAAGGGGCGGCAGATACGCAGTATTTT
-	TRBV5-1	TRBJ1-1	-	CASSLGTFPTEAFF	TGCGCCAGCAGCTTGGGGACCTTTCCCACTGAAGCTTTCTTT
TRBD2	TRBV4-1	TRBJ2-7	-	CASSLQTGTNYEQYF	TGCGCCAGCAGCCTCCAGACCGGGACTAACTACGAGCAGTACTTC
-	TRBV12-5	TRBJ2-7	-	CASTNSERAYF	TGTGCTAGCACAAATTCGGAAAGGGCGTACTTC
TRBD1	TRBV20-1	TRBJ2-2	-	CSARQGTTNTGELFF	TGCAGTGCTCGACAGGGGACAACGAACACCGGGGAGCTGTTTTTT
TRBD2	TRBV5-1	TRBJ2-5	few	CASSSTSGGQETQYF	TGCGCCAGCAGTTCGACTAGCGGGGGACAAGAGACCCAGTACTTC
TRBD2	TRBV20-1	TRBJ2-3	-	CSPGRGGASGDTQYF	TGCAGTCCCGGGAGGGGGGGCGCCTCAGGAGATACGCAGTATTTT
TRBD1	TRBV10-3	TRBJ2-1	few	CAIRGDRGNDEQFF	TGTGCCATCAGAGGGGACAGGGGAAATGATGAGCAGTTCTTC
-	TRBV12-3/TRBV12-4	TRBJ2-2	many	CASSLAPWTGELFF	TGTGCCAGCAGTTTAGCGCCTTGGACCGGGGAGCTGTTTTTT
-	TRBV11-2	TRBJ2-6	-	CASSLKRGNRGANVLTF	TGTGCCAGCAGCTTAAAACGGGGCAACAGGGGGGCCAACGTCCTGACTTTC
TRBD1	TRBV20-1	TRBJ1-2	-	CSATGTGVHYGYTF	TGCAGTGCTACCGGGACAGGGGTTCACTATGGCTACACCTTC
-	TRBV15	TRBJ2-7	few	CATSRHRDTEQYF	TGTGCCACCAGCAGACACAGGGATACCGAGCAGTACTTC
TRBD2	TRBV3-1	TRBJ2-3	few	CASSLAGARYTQYF	TGTGCCAGCAGCCTAGCGGGGGCCAGATATACGCAGTATTTT
-	TRBV25-1	TRBJ2-1	-	CASSPQFLNEQFF	TGTGCCAGCAGTCCCCAGTTTCTCAATGAGCAGTTCTTC
-	TRBV5-1	TRBJ2-2	-	CASSLAGWNTGELFF	TGCGCCAGCAGCTTGGCCGGATGGAACACCGGGGAGCTGTTTTTT
-	TRBV25-1	TRBJ1-2	-	CASSAPTYGYGYTF	TGTGCCAGCAGTGCCCCCACATACGGCTATGGCTACACCTTC
-	TRBV7-9	TRBJ2-3	-	CASSRVRTDTQYF	TGTGCCAGCAGCAGGGTCCGCACAGATACGCAGTATTTT
-	TRBV18	TRBJ2-1	-	CASSPDKDYYNEQFF	TGTGCCAGCTCACCAGATAAGGACTACTACAATGAGCAGTTCTTC
TRBD1	TRBV5-1	TRBJ2-7	-	CASSLYPGQGPYEQYF	TGCGCCAGCAGCTTATACCCGGGACAGGGTCCCTACGAGCAGTACTTC
-	TRBV25-1	TRBJ2-7	once	CASSRAGKGGNEQYF	TGTGCCAGCTCTAGGGCGGGGAAGGGGGGAAACGAGCAGTACTTC